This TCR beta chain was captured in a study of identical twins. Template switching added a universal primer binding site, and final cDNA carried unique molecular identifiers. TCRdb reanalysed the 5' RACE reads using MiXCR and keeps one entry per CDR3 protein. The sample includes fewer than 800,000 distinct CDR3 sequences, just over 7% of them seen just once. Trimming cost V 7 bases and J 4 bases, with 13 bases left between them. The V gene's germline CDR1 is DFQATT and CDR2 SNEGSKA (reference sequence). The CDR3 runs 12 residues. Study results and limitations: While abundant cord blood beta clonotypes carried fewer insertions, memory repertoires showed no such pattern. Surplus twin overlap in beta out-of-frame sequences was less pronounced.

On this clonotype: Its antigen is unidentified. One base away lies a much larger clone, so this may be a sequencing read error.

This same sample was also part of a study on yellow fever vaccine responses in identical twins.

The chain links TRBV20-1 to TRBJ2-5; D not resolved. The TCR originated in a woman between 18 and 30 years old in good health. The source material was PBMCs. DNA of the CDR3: TGCAGTGTGAATCGGGTGGTAGAGACCCAGTACTTC. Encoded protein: CSVNRVVETQYF.